These 20 T cell receptor beta chains were sequenced from one sample in a study of T cell responses to AZD1222 COVID-19 vaccine. Profiling relied on immunoSEQ multiplex PCR, and the TCRdb table lists in-frame clones only, not all of them. The data hold about 160,000 clones, with 75% to 95% observed a single time. Sequenced here: peripheral blood, sampled 28 days after the second AZD1222 dose. Source of these receptors: an adult who received the AZD1222 COVID-19 vaccine.

The gene calls are TRBV10-3 and TRBJ1-1; D is possibly TRBD1 (5 bases). The V end lost 6 bases, the J end lost 0 bases, and 8 bases lay between the germline ends. The length of the CDR3 is 13 residues. CDR1 ENHRY and CDR2 SYGVKD come from the germline V gene. This chain's CDR3 is CAIRDTMNTEAFF. The DNA of the CDR3 is TGTGCCATCAGGGACACCATGAACACTGAAGCTTTCTTT.

The chain recombines TRBV18 with TRBJ2-7; a possible D gene is TRBD1 (5 bases). This CDR3 spans 15 amino acids. Germline assignment: CDR1 KGHSH and CDR2 LQKENI. The V and J ends lost 1 base and 2 bases respectively, with 12 bases between them. CDR3 DNA sequence: TGTGCCAGCTCACCACTAAGGCGACAGCCCTACGAGCAGTACTTC. Protein product: CASSPLRRQPYEQYF. Together with reference TRBV18 and TRBJ2-7, the CDR3 gives the full variable domain: NAGVMQNPRHLVRRRGQEARLRCSPMKGHSHVYWYRQLPEEGLKFMVYLQKENIIDESGMPKERFSAEFPKEGPSILRIQQVVRGDSAAYFCASSPLRRQPYEQYFGPGTRLTVT.

This clone came up a few times. This rearrangement joins TRBV19 to TRBJ1-5; D gene unclear. Per the germline V gene, CDR1 is LNHDA and CDR2 is SQIVND (reference sequence). V was shortened by 1 base and J by 4 bases, with 8 bases between the two germline ends. This CDR3 spans 14 amino acids. Written as DNA, the CDR3 is TGTGCCAGTAGTATAGGAGGCTTAAATCAGCCCCAGCATTTT. This sequence encodes CASSIGGLNQPQHF.

This chain links TRBV18 with TRBJ1-5, with TRBD1 matching 7 bases. Trimming removed 2 bases from V and 3 bases from J; junction bases left unmatched: 16. Germline V CDR1 and CDR2: KGHSH, LQKENI. CDR3 size: 19 residues. The CDR3 DNA reads as TGTGCCAGCTCACCAGTCTTCCGGGACAGCGAGAAAATCAATCAGCCCCAGCATTTT. Amino acid sequence: CASSPVFRDSEKINQPQHF.

The genes are TRBV7-2 and TRBJ1-6; perhaps TRBD1 as D (6 bases). CDR3 length: 15 residues. V shed 3 bases and J shed 1 base, with 7 bases lying between them. Looked up from germline, CDR1 is SGHTA and CDR2 is FQGNSA. The CDR3 coding sequence is TGTGCCAGCAGCTTTACAGGGTCCTATAATTCACCCCTCCACTTT. It translates to CASSFTGSYNSPLHF.

This chain uses TRBV6-5 with TRBJ1-2; D gene ambiguous. V was pared by 6 bases and J by 2 bases, with 7 bases between. The CDR3 loop spans 12 amino acids. From germline, CDR1 is MNHEY and CDR2 SVGAGI. The CDR3 region is CASSRGNYGYTF. The CDR3 nucleotides are TGTGCCAGCAGCCGAGGGAACTATGGCTACACCTTC.

V is TRBV5-6 and J is TRBJ1-6; D is undetermined. Germline values: CDR1 SGHDT, CDR2 YYEEEE. V was clipped by 3 bases and J by 8 bases, with 15 bases between them. The CDR3 has 15 residues. In DNA, the CDR3 is TGTGCCAGCAGCTGGACGGGGAGCAACGATTCACCCCTCCACTTT. Its translation is CASSWTGSNDSPLHF. Filled out from reference TRBV5-6 and TRBJ1-6, the complete variable domain reads DAGVTQSPTHLIKTRGQQVTLRCSPKSGHDTVSWYQQALGQGPQFIFQYYEEEERQRGNFPDRFSGHQFPNYSSELNVNALLLGDSALYLCASSWTGSNDSPLHFGNGTRLTVT.

The chain carries TRBV15 and TRBJ1-1; TRBD1 is a possible D gene (6 bases). The CDR3 has 15 residues. CDR1 is LNHNV, CDR2 YYDKDF, per germline (reference sequence). Trimming stripped 0 bases from V and 0 bases from J, with 8 bases between. The CDR3 sequence: CATSRDKGVNTEAFF. CDR3 nucleotides: TGTGCCACCAGCAGAGATAAGGGGGTGAACACTGAAGCTTTCTTT. Variable domain in full (rest from reference TRBV15 and TRBJ1-1): DAMVIQNPRYQVTQFGKPVTLSCSQTLNHNVMYWYQQKSSQAPKLLFHYYDKDFNNEADTPDNFQSRRPNTSFCFLDIRSPGLGDTAMYLCATSRDKGVNTEAFFGQGTRLTVV.

This clone showed up just once. The CDR3 DNA reads TGTGCCAGTTGGAGTATAAGCCCTGGAAACACCATATATTTT. This sequence encodes CASWSISPGNTIYF. This sequence joins TRBV19 and TRBJ1-3; no firm D call. V shed 8 bases and J shed 2 bases, with 13 bases lying between them. CDR3 size: 14 residues. From germline, CDR1 is LNHDA and CDR2 SQIVND (reference sequence).

The chain joins TRBV2 to TRBJ2-2; TRBD1 matches at 9 bases. Per germline, CDR1 SNHLY and CDR2 FYNNEI. The CDR3 sequence is 14 residues long. J was trimmed by 4 bases and V by 8 bases; bases with no gene match: 5. CDR3 in DNA: TGTGCCAGCCCTGGGACAGGGAGCACCGGGGAGCTGTTTTTT. This translates into CASPGTGSTGELFF. Looking up the rest from reference TRBV2 and TRBJ2-2 gives the full variable domain: EPEVTQTPSHQVTQMGQEVILRCVPISNHLYFYWYRQILGQKVEFLVSFYNNEISEKSEIFDDQFSVERPDGSNFTLKIRSTKLEDSAMYFCASPGTGSTGELFFGEGSRLTVL.

This chain connects TRBV30 to TRBJ1-3; D possibly corresponds to TRBD1 (5 bases). V gave up 4 bases and J gave up 0 bases, with 7 bases separating them. Germline CDR1 reads GTSNPN; CDR2 reads SVGIG (reference sequence). The CDR3 has 13 amino acids. The CDR3 DNA reads TGTGCCTGGACGGGGGGCTCTGGAAACACCATATATTTT. This translates into CAWTGGSGNTIYF. The variable domain in full, with the rest retrieved from reference TRBV30 and TRBJ1-3, is SQTIHQWPATLVQPVGSPLSLECTVEGTSNPNLYWYRQAAGRGLQLLFYSVGIGQISSEVPQNLSASRPQDRQFILSSKKLLLSDSGFYLCAWTGGSGNTIYFGEGSWLTVV.

V usage is TRBV30 and J usage is TRBJ1-1; D might be TRBD1 (5 bases). Deletions cut 0 bases from V and 5 bases from J, with 7 bases between. The germline CDR1 and CDR2 sequences are GTSNPN and SVGIG (reference sequence). This CDR3 contains 12 residues. This chain's CDR3 is CAWSVGGTEAFF. As DNA, the CDR3 is TGTGCCTGGAGTGTGGGGGGGACTGAAGCTTTCTTT.

The chain combines TRBV5-6 with TRBJ1-1; D is unclear. The ends were cut back, 6 bases at V and 0 bases at J, with 9 bases in the middle. Germline V CDR1 and CDR2: SGHDT, YYEEEE. CDR3 length: 13 residues. The CDR3 reads CASTLNMNTEAFF. CDR3 coding DNA: TGTGCCAGCACCCTAAACATGAACACTGAAGCTTTCTTT.

The chain links TRBV19 to TRBJ2-1; 7 nucleotides line up with TRBD2. Germline values: CDR1 LNHDA, CDR2 SQIVND (reference sequence). This CDR3 spans 15 amino acids. V was pared by 2 bases and J by 10 bases, with 11 bases of the junction left unmatched. The CDR3 reads CASSIIQRDFREQFF. CDR3 in DNA: TGTGCCAGTAGTATAATCCAGCGGGACTTCCGGGAGCAGTTCTTC.

The rearrangement links TRBV5-1 to TRBJ1-1; 7 bases align to TRBD1. V trimming: 0 bases; J trimming: 6 bases; junction bases outside the gene matches: 2. This CDR3 is 13 amino acids long. CDR1 is SGHRS, CDR2 YFSETQ, per germline. Here the CDR3 reads CASSLGQGAEAFF. The CDR3 nucleotides are TGCGCCAGCAGCTTGGGTCAGGGGGCTGAAGCTTTCTTT.

V gene TRBV19 combines with J gene TRBJ2-5; TRBD1 or TRBD2 may be the D gene (5 bases each). The germline CDR1 and CDR2 sequences are LNHDA and SQIVND (reference sequence). This CDR3 spans 13 amino acids. V was cut by 6 bases and J by 7 bases, with 15 bases left in between. CDR3 coding DNA: TGTGCCAGTAGCCCTAGGGACGGATGGACCCAGTACTTC. As protein: CASSPRDGWTQYF.

The rearrangement links TRBV5-1 to TRBJ2-3; possible D gene TRBD2, 6 bases. Germline V lookup: CDR1 SGHRS, CDR2 YFSETQ. This CDR3 is 15 amino acids long. Between the trimmed V and J ends, which lost 0 bases and 5 bases, there was a span of 13 bases. The CDR3 DNA reads as TGCGCCAGCAGCTTGGCCGGGGGTAACGGAGATACGCAGTATTTT. Amino acids: CASSLAGGNGDTQYF.

The V and J genes are TRBV5-1 and TRBJ2-1, with TRBD2 matching 12 bases. Trimming took 3 bases from V and 2 from J; bases not matched to a gene: 0. Germline lookup yields CDR1 SGHRS and CDR2 YFSETQ. This CDR3 is 15 amino acids long. CDR3: CASSWTSGTYNEQFF. The CDR3 region has the DNA TGCGCCAGCAGCTGGACTAGCGGGACCTACAATGAGCAGTTCTTC. The full variable domain, completed using reference TRBV5-1 and TRBJ2-1, is KAGVTQTPRYLIKTRGQQVTLSCSPISGHRSVSWYQQTPGQGLQFLFEYFSETQRNKGNFPGRFSGRQFSNSRSEMNVSTLELGDSALYLCASSWTSGTYNEQFFGPGTRLTVL.

V gene TRBV19 combines with J gene TRBJ1-2, with D perhaps matching TRBD1 (5 bases). The length of the CDR3 is 14 residues. The V and J ends lost 7 bases and 2 bases respectively, with 14 bases between them. Per germline, CDR1 LNHDA and CDR2 SQIVND (reference sequence). The CDR3 coding sequence is TGTGCCAGTAAGGGGTCCGACAAGAACTATGGCTACACCTTC. It specifies CASKGSDKNYGYTF.

CDR3 loop: CASSVDGLAEAEQFF. CDR3 nucleotide sequence: TGTGCCAGCAGCGTAGACGGACTAGCGGAGGCTGAGCAGTTCTTC. J is TRBJ2-1 and V is TRBV9, with 10 bases matching TRBD2. V gave up 0 bases and J gave up 9 bases; unmatched junction bases: 6. Germline V lookup: CDR1 SGDLS, CDR2 YYNGEE. This CDR3 region has 15 residues.